The 21 T cell receptor beta chains below were found in one sample sequenced in a study of shared clonotypes between healthy human individuals. Libraries were prepared by immunoSEQ multiplex PCR; TCRdb keeps only in-frame clonotypes and omits some of them. The table lists some 680,000 clones, around 73% of them singletons. Specimen: memory CD4+ T cells sorted from blood. Subset indicated: CD45RA-negative fraction. These receptors all stem from a woman aged 30 to 39 in good health.

The CDR3 is CASSSSGISYEQYF. CDR3 coding DNA: TGTGCCAGCAGTTCCTCCGGGATATCCTACGAGCAGTACTTC. The rearrangement links TRBV28 to TRBJ2-7, with D possibly being TRBD2 (5 bases). Trimming cost V 4 bases and J 1 base, with 11 bases left between them. The length of the CDR3 is 14 residues. Germline CDR1 MDHEN, CDR2 SYDVKM.

DNA for the CDR3: TGTGCCAGCAGCGATCTAGCGGAAGGCATCTACGAGCAGTACTTC. It specifies CASSDLAEGIYEQYF. The gene calls are TRBV27 and TRBJ2-7; 7 bases are a match to TRBD2. The CDR3 loop spans 15 amino acids. CDR1 MNHEY and CDR2 SMNVEV come from the germline V gene (reference sequence). Trimming took 6 bases from V and 3 from J; bases not matched to a gene: 11.

This rearrangement joins TRBV11-1 to TRBJ1-4; D might be TRBD1 (5 bases). CDR3 length: 14 amino acids. Germline V gives CDR1 SGHAT, CDR2 FQDESV (reference sequence). The V end lost 4 bases, the J end lost 7 bases, and 13 bases lay between the germline ends. CDR3 loop: CASSSGTGGEKLFF. The DNA of the CDR3 is TGTGCCAGCAGCTCCGGGACTGGGGGTGAAAAACTGTTTTTT.

The chain links TRBV30 to TRBJ2-5; D could derive from TRBD1 or TRBD2 (5 bases each). CDR3 size: 14 residues. Germline V gene data show CDR1 as GTSNPN and CDR2 as SVGIG (reference sequence). The ends were cut back, 5 bases at V and 4 bases at J, with 17 bases in the middle. This CDR3 reads CAWGQRSGLETQYF. The CDR3 region has the DNA TGTGCCTGGGGACAACGCAGCGGTTTAGAGACCCAGTACTTC. Together with reference TRBV30 and TRBJ2-5, the CDR3 gives the full variable domain: SQTIHQWPATLVQPVGSPLSLECTVEGTSNPNLYWYRQAAGRGLQLLFYSVGIGQISSEVPQNLSASRPQDRQFILSSKKLLLSDSGFYLCAWGQRSGLETQYFGPGTRLLVL.

This clone was recorded only once. The DNA for the CDR3 is TGCGCCAGCAGCCAAATATACCACAATGAGCAGTTCTTC. It is translated as CASSQIYHNEQFF. The V gene is TRBV4-1, the J gene TRBJ2-1; D uncertain. Deletions cut 2 bases from V and 5 bases from J, with 7 bases between. From germline, CDR1 is MGHRA and CDR2 YSYEKL. This CDR3 is built from 13 residues.

About this clone: Other DNA sequences in this specimen translate into the identical CDR3. V gene TRBV5-4 combines with J gene TRBJ2-1, with D perhaps matching TRBD1 (6 bases). Germline V gene lookup returns CDR1 SGHNT and CDR2 YYREEE (reference sequence). V shed 4 bases and J shed 2 bases, with 13 bases lying between them. The CDR3 has 15 residues. The CDR3 sequence is CASSKLQGPYNEQFF. The CDR3 DNA reads TGTGCCAGCAGCAAGCTACAGGGTCCCTACAATGAGCAGTTCTTC.

This sequence joins TRBV7-3 and TRBJ1-1; D remains unclear. The CDR3 sequence is 15 residues long. The ends were cut back, 0 bases at V and 1 base at J, with 9 bases in the middle. Germline loops: CDR1 SGHTA, CDR2 FQGTGA. The CDR3 DNA is TGTGCCAGCAGCTTAACCCCCGGCCGGAACACTGAAGCTTTCTTT. This gives the protein CASSLTPGRNTEAFF.

This clone was picked up a small number of times. The CDR3 region is CASSLATGQGQNTGELFF. Here the CDR3 DNA reads TGTGCCAGCAGTTTAGCCACTGGACAGGGCCAAAACACCGGGGAGCTGTTTTTT. The rearrangement uses TRBV28 and TRBJ2-2, with TRBD1 matching 8 bases. This CDR3 comprises 18 residues. V shed 2 bases and J 2 bases; nucleotides not matched to a gene: 10. Germline assignment: CDR1 MDHEN and CDR2 SYDVKM.

The CDR3 region has the DNA TGTGCCAGCAGTTCGTCACCGGGACTCCGGTCCCACGAGCAGTACTTC. Translating gives CASSSSPGLRSHEQYF. J is TRBJ2-7 and V is TRBV27; D might be TRBD2 (6 bases). Per germline, CDR1 MNHEY and CDR2 SMNVEV (reference sequence). Between the trimmed V and J ends, which lost 4 bases and 5 bases, there was a span of 21 bases. The CDR3 spans 16 residues.

The V gene is TRBV13, the J gene TRBJ2-7; tentatively, D is TRBD2 (6 bases). The CDR3 runs 15 residues. Trimming stripped 4 bases from V and 4 bases from J, with 17 bases between. Germline CDR1 reads PRHDT; CDR2 reads FYEKMQ (reference sequence). The CDR3 nucleotides are TGTGCCAGCAGCTCCAGCTGGAGGGGAGATTACGAGCAGTACTTC. The encoded protein is CASSSSWRGDYEQYF.

The CDR3 loop is CASSLGTYEQYF. CDR3 DNA sequence: TGTGCCAGCAGCTTAGGAACCTACGAGCAGTACTTC. The chain uses TRBV7-2 and TRBJ2-7; D ambiguous. CDR3 length: 12 residues. The V gene's germline CDR1 is SGHTA and CDR2 FQGNSA. V lost 1 base, J lost 2 bases, and 3 bases lay in between.

This clone showed up many times. The genes are TRBV7-2 and TRBJ2-2; a weak D match, TRBD2 (6 bases). Germline CDR1 is SGHTA and CDR2 is FQGNSA. There are 16 residues in the CDR3. The ends were cut back, 4 bases at V and 7 bases at J, with 19 bases in the middle. The CDR3 DNA sequence: TGTGCCAGCAGCTCACAACCCGGAGGGCCGGGCGGGGAGCTGTTTTTT. It codes for CASSSQPGGPGGELFF.

This sequence joins TRBV29-1 and TRBJ1-1; the D is unclear. Trimming removed 4 bases from V and 9 bases from J, with 12 bases in between. This CDR3 comprises 11 residues. CDR1 and CDR2 from the germline V gene are SQVTM and ANQGSEA. The CDR3, as DNA: TGCAGCGTTGTTAGGACTAAGCAAGCTTTCTTT. Its translation is CSVVRTKQAFF.

This clone was seen once. The chain joins TRBV29-1 to TRBJ1-1; a weak D match, TRBD1 (5 bases). Trimming left V 4 bases short and J 5 bases short, with 11 bases between. The length of the CDR3 is 12 residues. Germline CDR1 is SQVTM and CDR2 is ANQGSEA. CDR3 DNA: TGCAGCGTTGCCAGGGATAGGACTGAAGCTTTCTTT. Its translation: CSVARDRTEAFF.

The CDR3 DNA sequence: TGTGCCAGCACTAAAGCGGGAGGCCGGGGGGGTCGGGAGCAGTTCTTC. Translating it yields CASTKAGGRGGREQFF. The V call is TRBV6-1, the J call TRBJ2-1, with 9 nucleotides matching TRBD2. The length of the CDR3 is 16 residues. From germline, CDR1 is MNHNS and CDR2 SASEGT. With V trimmed by 7 bases and J by 10 bases, 17 bases remained unmatched.

Many counts were recorded for this clone. The chain combines TRBV5-1 with TRBJ2-1, with 7 bases fitting TRBD2. The germline V gene has CDR1 SGHRS and CDR2 YFSETQ. V shed 0 bases and J 4 bases; nucleotides not matched to a gene: 4. CDR3 length equals 15 residues. The CDR3 is CASSLDLAAYNEQFF. For the CDR3, the DNA is TGCGCCAGCAGCTTGGACCTAGCGGCGTACAATGAGCAGTTCTTC.

Points on this clone: Since a much larger clone is just one base distant, this may be a read error. Other DNA sequences in this specimen translate into the identical CDR3. The chain recombines TRBV7-2 with TRBJ2-3; no clear D. V lost 2 bases to trimming and J lost 5 bases, with 5 bases between them. The germline V gene has CDR1 SGHTA and CDR2 FQGNSA. This CDR3 is built from 12 residues. The DNA for the CDR3 is TGTGCCAGCAGCTTATATGGAGATACGCAGTATTTT. Its translation is CASSLYGDTQYF. The whole variable domain, filled in from reference TRBV7-2 and TRBJ2-3, reads GAGVSQSPSNKVTEKGKDVELRCDPISGHTALYWYRQSLGQGLEFLIYFQGNSAPDKSGLPSDRFSAERTGGSVSTLTIQRTQQEDSAVYLCASSLYGDTQYFGPGTRLTVL.

This rearrangement joins TRBV29-1 to TRBJ2-3; D is unresolved. Trimming shortened V by 3 bases and J by 1 base, and 11 bases separated the two germline ends. The CDR3 runs to 14 residues. Germline values: CDR1 SQVTM, CDR2 ANQGSEA. The CDR3 sequence: CSVDVQVRTDTQYF. In DNA, the CDR3 is TGCAGCGTTGATGTCCAAGTCCGCACAGATACGCAGTATTTT.

The V call is TRBV7-2, the J call TRBJ2-7, with 11 positions matching TRBD1. Looked up from germline, CDR1 is SGHTA and CDR2 is FQGNSA. This CDR3 region has 15 residues. V trimming: 5 bases; J trimming: 7 bases; junction bases outside the gene matches: 10. The CDR3 nucleotides are TGTGCCAGCAGCCAGTTCCGGGACAGGGGGTTTGAGCAGTACTTC. Translated, it gives CASSQFRDRGFEQYF.

V usage is TRBV18 and J usage is TRBJ2-3; 7 bases are shared with TRBD1. In germline, CDR1 is KGHSH, CDR2 LQKENI. CDR3 size: 14 residues. The V gene end was trimmed by 3 bases and the J gene end by 2 bases; junction bases not matched to a gene: 2. CDR3 residues: CASSPGQNTDTQYF. The CDR3 nucleotides read TGTGCCAGCTCACCGGGACAGAACACAGATACGCAGTATTTT.

The chain joins TRBV4-1 to TRBJ1-2; TRBD1 might be the D (5 bases). CDR3 size: 16 residues. V dropped 5 bases and J dropped 8 bases, with 24 bases sitting between them. Germline lookup yields CDR1 MGHRA and CDR2 YSYEKL. CDR3 sequence reads: CASSDGRGRTLVGYTF. The CDR3 nucleotides are TGCGCCAGCAGCGACGGAAGGGGACGCACACTCGTAGGCTACACCTTC.